This is a list of T cell receptor beta chains from one sample in a study of cytomegalovirus exposure and HLA in healthy donors. Produced via immunoSEQ multiplex PCR; TCRdb's table is partial and in-frame only. The table includes more than 95,000 clones, about 70% detected once. The source material was PBMCs. These receptors all stem from a woman aged 55-75 years in good health and CMV-seropositive. Both conserved end residues are part of each CDR3. A D gene is named only where the DNA matches it firmly. Part of the rows lack a size; the others show once, few, many or a class for expanded clones.

clone_size	j_call	d_call	v_call	cdr3_nt	cdr3_aa
NA	TRBJ2-7	NA	TRBV5-8	TGTGCCAGCAGCTTGTATTTCGGGGGGCTTTACTTCTACGAGCAGTACTTC	CASSLYFGGLYFYEQYF
NA	TRBJ2-3	TRBD2	TRBV9	TGTGCCAGCAGCGACCTGGGACTAGCGGGATCCAATACGCAGTATTTT	CASSDLGLAGSNTQYF
few	TRBJ1-1	NA	TRBV4-3	TGCGCCAGCAGCCAAGATCCAGGGGCTAGAACTGAAGCTTTCTTT	CASSQDPGARTEAFF
NA	TRBJ1-4	TRBD1	TRBV5-1	TGCGCCACTTCGGACAGGTTGGGCGAAAAACTGTTTTTT	CATSDRLGEKLFF
once	TRBJ2-1	TRBD1	TRBV7-6	TGTGCCAGCAGCTTAGCAGGGGACAGTGTTACCTACAATGAGCAGTTCTTC	CASSLAGDSVTYNEQFF
NA	TRBJ2-2	NA	TRBV7-6	TGTGCCAGCAGGGCAGAGAACACCGGGGAGCTGTTTTTT	CASRAENTGELFF
NA	TRBJ1-1	TRBD1	TRBV5-8	TGTGCCAGCAGCTTGGCCAGGGGGCGCATCGGTTTCTTT	CASSLARGRIGFF
once	TRBJ1-2	NA	TRBV7-2	TGTGCCAGCAGCTTTCCTCCGGTCACCAACTATGGCTACACCTTC	CASSFPPVTNYGYTF
NA	TRBJ1-2	NA	TRBV18	TGTGCCAGCTCACAACCTTACTTGACAGGTAGTAGCTATGGCTACACCTTC	CASSQPYLTGSSYGYTF
NA	TRBJ1-5	NA	TRBV15	TGTGCCACCAGCGCACGGGGGTGGAATCAGCCCCAGCATTTT	CATSARGWNQPQHF
NA	TRBJ2-5	TRBD2	TRBV7-2	TGTGCCAGCAGCTTACTTAGCGGGGGGGCGGAGACCCAGTACTTC	CASSLLSGGAETQYF
NA	TRBJ1-6	TRBD1	TRBV2	TGTGCCAGCAGTTTTCGACAGGGAGGCGATTCACCCCTCCACTTT	CASSFRQGGDSPLHF
NA	TRBJ1-1	NA	TRBV5-4	TGTGCCAGCAGAACCGGGACACCAACGGGGAACACTGAAGCTTTCTTT	CASRTGTPTGNTEAFF
NA	TRBJ2-3	TRBD1	TRBV2	TGTGCCAGCAGTGAACGACAGGGCCCAGATACGCAGTATTTT	CASSERQGPDTQYF
NA	TRBJ1-1	NA	TRBV18	TGTGCCAGCTCACCACCCCGAACACCGAACACTGAAGCTTTCTTT	CASSPPRTPNTEAFF
NA	TRBJ2-3	TRBD2	TRBV7-6	TGTGCCACCTCCCGAGGGACTAGCGGGAGAACAGATACGCAGTATTTT	CATSRGTSGRTDTQYF
NA	TRBJ1-3	NA	TRBV30	TGTGCCTGGAGTAGACAGGCCCTCTCTGGAAACACCATATATTTT	CAWSRQALSGNTIYF
once	TRBJ1-2	TRBD1	TRBV30	TGTGCCTGGAGTTCGGGACAGGGGATGTATGGCTACACCTTC	CAWSSGQGMYGYTF
NA	TRBJ2-3	NA	TRBV7-3	TGTGCCAGCAGCCCCCAGCTGCGGGGGCCTGCAGATACGCAGTATTTT	CASSPQLRGPADTQYF
NA	TRBJ1-3	TRBD1	TRBV2	TGTGCCAGCAGTGAAGCGGCAACAGGGGCCTCTGGAAACACCATATATTTT	CASSEAATGASGNTIYF
NA	TRBJ1-6	NA	TRBV27	TGTGCCAGCAGTTTATTGGACAGTAGAAGTTCACCCCTCCACTTT	CASSLLDSRSSPLHF
NA	TRBJ2-3	NA	TRBV7-6	TGTGCCAGCAGCCCCTTTACAGGGCCTGATACGCAGTATTTT	CASSPFTGPDTQYF
NA	TRBJ1-5	TRBD1	TRBV6-5	TGTGCCAGCAGTTATTTACCACAGGGGCCCCTTCAGCCCCAGCATTTT	CASSYLPQGPLQPQHF
NA	TRBJ1-2	NA	TRBV18	TGTGCCAGCTCACCACGGGGCGCCGGGGGCTATGGCTACACCTTC	CASSPRGAGGYGYTF
NA	TRBJ2-7	TRBD2	TRBV19	TGTGCCAGTAGTATTGGGACTAGCCCCCGTCTGGAGCAGTACTTC	CASSIGTSPRLEQYF
NA	TRBJ1-1	TRBD1	TRBV29-1	TGCAGCGTTGACGGGTACAGGGGGCGTGCTCCCAACACTGAAGCTTTCTTT	CSVDGYRGRAPNTEAFF
few	TRBJ1-6	TRBD1	TRBV7-2	TGTGCCAGCAGCCCGCATGAAGGGGGCGCGAATTCACCCCTCCACTTT	CASSPHEGGANSPLHF
NA	TRBJ1-1	TRBD1	TRBV19	TGTGCCAGTAGTATTTACCCACAGGGGAGAGGGTACACTGAAGCTTTCTTT	CASSIYPQGRGYTEAFF
NA	TRBJ2-7	TRBD2	TRBV19	TGTGCCAGTAGCACAAGCGGGGGAGCCTACGAGCAGTACTTC	CASSTSGGAYEQYF
NA	TRBJ2-1	NA	TRBV27	TGTGCCAGCAGTTTGGTCGGGACTGGGGAATCAGGTGAGCAGTTCTTC	CASSLVGTGESGEQFF
few	TRBJ1-3	TRBD1	TRBV19	TGTGCCACCAAGGAGGGGACAGGGACTGGAAACACCATATATTTT	CATKEGTGTGNTIYF
NA	TRBJ1-3	TRBD1	TRBV6-5	TGTGCCAGCAGTTACGGGACAGTTTACTCTGGAAACACCATATATTTT	CASSYGTVYSGNTIYF
NA	TRBJ2-3	NA	TRBV11-1	TGTGCCAGCAGCCCTGCGGCGGGAACAGATACGCAGTATTTT	CASSPAAGTDTQYF
NA	TRBJ2-1	NA	TRBV28	TGTGCCAGCAGCGATGCCGGGGGGCAAGGGAATGAGCAGTTCTTC	CASSDAGGQGNEQFF
NA	TRBJ1-4	NA	TRBV6-6	TGTGCCAGCACTAGGGGGGAGGGAGGACGGGAAAAACTGTTTTTT	CASTRGEGGREKLFF
NA	TRBJ2-5	TRBD2	TRBV7-8	TGTGCCAGCAGCTCTCTAGCGGGGGGGCCAAGAGGAGAGACCCAGTACTTC	CASSSLAGGPRGETQYF
NA	TRBJ2-7	NA	TRBV7-9	TGTGCCAGCAGTCCTTATTGGGCCGCAAGTAGCTCCTACGAGCAGTACTTC	CASSPYWAASSSYEQYF
NA	TRBJ2-5	NA	TRBV29-1	TGCAGCGTCAGTTACAGGGCCCGGGAGACCCAGTACTTC	CSVSYRARETQYF
NA	TRBJ2-1	NA	TRBV11-1	TGTGCCAGCAGCTTAGGACAGTTAAGCTCCTACAATGAGCAGTTCTTC	CASSLGQLSSYNEQFF
NA	TRBJ1-3	NA	TRBV19	TGTGCCAGTAGTATAGCGGGGAACTCTGGAAACACCATATATTTT	CASSIAGNSGNTIYF
NA	TRBJ1-1	TRBD1	TRBV30	TGTGCCTGGAGTCGACAGGGGGCGTGGGCTTTCTTT	CAWSRQGAWAFF
NA	TRBJ2-5	NA	TRBV7-9	TGTGCCAGCAGCTTAATAGGGGCTCCACCGGACGGGACCCAGTACTTC	CASSLIGAPPDGTQYF
few	TRBJ2-3	TRBD1	TRBV6-5	TGTGCCAGCAGCTACAGGGGGCAACTGGATACGCAGTATTTT	CASSYRGQLDTQYF
NA	TRBJ2-7	TRBD2	TRBV29-1	TGCAGCGTTGAAGGGACTAGCGGGAAGGTCTACGAGCAGTACTTC	CSVEGTSGKVYEQYF
NA	TRBJ1-2	TRBD1	TRBV5-5	TGTGCCAGCAGCCGGACAGGGGAAGGCTATGGCTACACCTTC	CASSRTGEGYGYTF
once	TRBJ2-7	TRBD2	TRBV4-2	TGTGCCAGCAGCCCTGCCGGGACTAGCGGGGCCTACGAGCAGTACTTC	CASSPAGTSGAYEQYF
once	TRBJ2-2	TRBD1	TRBV5-1	TGCGCCAGCAGCTTGACGACAGGGGAAAGCACCGGGGAGCTGTTTTTT	CASSLTTGESTGELFF
NA	TRBJ2-5	TRBD1	TRBV7-6	TGTGCCAGCAGCACGACAGGGTTGGGGAAGACCCAGTACTTC	CASSTTGLGKTQYF
NA	TRBJ1-6	NA	TRBV6-6	TGTGCCAGCAGTACCGACAGTTATTCACCCCTCCACTTT	CASSTDSYSPLHF
few	TRBJ2-3	TRBD1	TRBV11-1	TGTGCCAGCAGCTTGAAGCGCGACAGGGGAGGCACAGATACGCAGTATTTT	CASSLKRDRGGTDTQYF